This T cell receptor (beta chain) was observed in a study of beta chain features in type 1 diabetes (dated by TCRdb to about 2018). About the study as a whole: Patients and healthy donors did not differ in mean age, gender distribution, total cell number or subset yield. A total of over 95,000,000 sorted cells were examined across all samples, and RNA yield correlated strongly with the number of cells per subset. The study compared TCRB repertoires of sorted circulating CD4+ T cell subsets between recently diagnosed type 1 diabetes patients and matched healthy donors. Whereas all 28 donors provided naive and central memory subsets, regulatory and stem cell-like memory subsets were isolated from just 8 patients and about 8 healthy donors.

Findings and caveats that apply to the study as a whole: PCR may preferentially amplify shorter templates, but because patient and control samples were amplified and corrected together, any resulting skew would affect both groups equally. HLA sub-analyses involved small numbers of individuals, so any influence of HLA type on TCRB rearrangement remained unresolved. Naive, central memory and regulatory TCRB repertoires appeared to be more similar among patients than among healthy donors. In all four CD4+ subsets, TCRB CDR3 length was moderately but significantly shorter in type 1 diabetes patients. Sequencing cDNA rather than genomic DNA could over-represent highly expressing activated cells, although activation and CD3 levels did not differ between groups. Fewer insertions and more nucleotide deletions at VDJ recombination sites were observed in patients with type 1 diabetes, implying thymic rearrangement abnormalities.

All of the isolated RNA was reverse transcribed with the High Capacity cDNA Reverse Transcription Kit, so expressed TCRB transcripts were sequenced. Deep immunoSEQ sequencing was applied to naive, central memory and regulatory T cell samples, giving an average of about 3.7 million total reads per sample. Sorted cells were lysed in RLT buffer and RNA was extracted with DNase-treated RNeasy Micro or Mini kits, depending on cell number. To prevent cross-contamination, each cell subset was processed individually, whereas patient and healthy donor samples were processed jointly. Using the immunoSEQ multiplex PCR, TCRB sequences were amplified from cDNA into 87-bp fragments spanning the CDR3 region. Sequencing of the amplicons was performed on the Illumina HiSeq platform. Processing in the source paper ran as follows. Synthetic template baselines were used to correct PCR bias computationally, reads within Hamming distance 2 were collapsed, and singletons that could not be merged were discarded. By aligning reads against IMGT, V, D and J genes, CDR3 length, and insertions or deletions at six rearrangement sites were assigned. Clonotype counts were normalized to sorted cell number within each subset before computing true diversity and Gini coefficients with the tcR R package. The overlap coefficient, calculated on TCRB nucleotide sequences, was used to quantify repertoire sharing. TCRdb obtained this table from immuneACCESS and retained in-frame rearrangements with V and J assigned. These tables miss some clones; where compared with another copy, unresolved V genes account for less than half of the shortfall, and the remainder is unexplained. The V and J calls and the clone size are those of that table, but D and trimming were determined from the DNA. The sample data list roughly 180,000 clones, and roughly 8% of these were observed just once. 0.5% of the sample is taken by the ten largest.

This clone came up a few times. Its antigen is still unknown. No base quality values were provided; no much bigger clone lies one nucleotide off. Each donor gave one peripheral blood draw, roughly 0.12 L on average, collected into heparinised tubes. Using a panel that included CD45RO, CCR7, CD25, CD127, CD95 and CD27, naive, central memory, regulatory and stem cell-like memory CD4+ T cells were sorted on a BD FACSAria II. All sorted populations exceeded 95% purity. PBMCs were separated immediately by Lymphoprep density gradient centrifugation and were stained directly, without being cultured. So that batch effects would be minimized, each experiment stained and sorted samples in pairs, pairing one healthy donor with one patient. CDR1 is given as SGHRS and CDR2 as YFSETQ, both from the germline V gene. Spanning cysteine to phenylalanine, the CDR3 consists of 14 amino acids. Just the 42-base CDR3 DNA is kept, in frame starting at base 1. Trimming removed 5 bases from V and 7 bases from J; the gene matches leave 6 bases unexplained.

The chain joins TRBV5-1 to TRBJ1-6; 7 bases in the junction line up with TRBD1. This receptor was identified in a man younger than 30 with type 1 diabetes. Sequenced: central memory CD4+ T cells from blood. The CDR3 in this case is CASSFTRGNSPLHF. At the DNA level, the sequence is TGCGCCAGCAGTTTCACCAGGGGGAATTCACCCCTCCACTTT.